The 9 T cell receptor beta chains in this list originate from one sample, sequenced in a study of regulatory T cells in long-lasting Graves disease. Arm-PCR with iRepertoire HTBI primers amplified the CDR3 regions for these TCR beta libraries. TCRdb ran MiXCR on the multiplex PCR reads and lists one entry per CDR3 protein. The repertoire holds 310,000 or so distinct CDR3 sequences, with 22% as singletons. Time point reported: persistent/refractory GD, antithyroid drugs over 5 years with positive TRAb. After RNA was extracted from PBMCs, the TCR library was made from it. The starting material was peripheral blood mononuclear cells (PBMCs), obtained when the disease was refractory, from a patient treated with antithyroid drugs. Receptors originate from a female donor with Graves disease.

This clonotype was seen ten or more times. DNA for the CDR3: TGTGCCAGCAGCTTCAGGGGTGAAAAACTGTTTTTT. Its protein is CASSFRGEKLFF. The V call is TRBV28, the J call TRBJ1-4, with D perhaps matching TRBD1 (6 bases). The CDR3 is 12 residues long. Trimming pared 6 bases from V and 7 bases from J, leaving 9 bases between. Germline assignment: CDR1 MDHEN and CDR2 SYDVKM.

The sample holds many counts of this clonotype. The chain combines TRBV7-8 with TRBJ2-5; TRBD1 or TRBD2 may be the D gene (5 bases each). CDR1 and CDR2 (germline): SGHVS, FQNEAQ. The CDR3 runs to 14 residues. The V gene lost 7 bases and the J gene lost 5 bases, with 17 bases spanning the gap. This chain's CDR3 is CASTSPAWGETQYF. The CDR3, as DNA: TGTGCCAGCACCTCACCCGCCTGGGGGGAGACCCAGTACTTC.

This clonotype occurred many times. The chain uses TRBV10-3 and TRBJ1-1; the D gene is possibly TRBD1 (6 bases). V was pared by 0 bases and J by 3 bases, with 8 bases between. The CDR3 has 14 amino acids. Germline CDR1 is ENHRY and CDR2 is SYGVKD. The CDR3 nucleotides read TGTGCCATCAGTGAGTCGGCAGGGGACACTGAAGCTTTCTTT. Its translation: CAISESAGDTEAFF.

With respect to this clonotype: Just one base apart from a much larger clone, this may be a read error. V and J are TRBV7-2 and TRBJ2-7; a possible D gene is TRBD2 (5 bases). CDR3 length equals 13 residues. The germline V gene has CDR1 SGHTA and CDR2 FQGNSA. This chain's CDR3 is CASSLVASDEQHF. CDR3 coding DNA: TGTGCCAGCAGCTTAGTAGCGAGCGACGAGCAGCACTTC.

This clonotype was recorded at least ten times. V and J are TRBV28 and TRBJ2-7; 10 bases map to TRBD2. Germline V gene lookup returns CDR1 MDHEN and CDR2 SYDVKM. CDR3 size: 16 residues. With 5 bases clipped from V and 2 bases from J, the junction kept 9 bases outside the gene matches. CDR3 region: CASSILAGGFTYEQYF. The CDR3 DNA follows: TGTGCCAGCAGTATCTTAGCGGGAGGCTTTACCTACGAGCAGTACTTC.

The rearrangement links TRBV4-3 to TRBJ2-5; 8 bases are a match to TRBD1. The CDR3 is 15 residues long. Germline V gene lookup returns CDR1 LGHNA and CDR2 YSLEER. V dropped 3 bases and J dropped 4; count of bases not matched to a gene: 7. In DNA form, the CDR3 reads TGCGCCAGCAGCCAGAATTCAGGGGGCGGAGAGACCCAGTACTTC. Amino acids: CASSQNSGGGETQYF.

This clonotype was counted a few times. The chain links TRBV4-3 to TRBJ1-2; unclear D gene. Trimming removed 0 bases at V and 3 bases at J, with 14 bases between. Germline V CDR1 and CDR2: LGHNA, YSLEER. The CDR3 length is 16 residues. CDR3 in DNA: TGCGCCAGCAGCCAAGACCGCCTTGATGGGCACTATGGCTACACCTTC. Translation gives CASSQDRLDGHYGYTF.

A remark on this clonotype: Relative to the germline gene, one junction end is altered; a read error may explain this. V gene TRBV18 combines with J gene TRBJ1-5; D call uncertain. Germline V CDR1 and CDR2: KGHSH, LQKENI. The CDR3 sequence is 14 residues long. CDR3 sequence: CASPPTLGSQPQHF. CDR3 coding DNA: TGTGCCAGCCCACCAACCTTGGGGAGCCAGCCCCAGCATTTT.

Many counts were recorded for this clonotype. V usage is TRBV7-2 and J usage is TRBJ1-2; D is possibly TRBD1 (5 bases). This CDR3 has 12 residues. V was trimmed by 6 bases and J by 6 bases, leaving 11 bases between them. Looked up from germline, CDR1 is SGHTA and CDR2 is FQGNSA. CDR3: CASSPWGDGYTF. As DNA, the CDR3 is TGTGCCAGCAGTCCGTGGGGGGATGGCTACACCTTC.